The 7 T cell receptor beta chains in this list originate from one sample, sequenced in a study of T cell responses to AZD1222 COVID-19 vaccine. Measured with immunoSEQ multiplex PCR; TCRdb has only the in-frame clones, and not every one. The sample shows 90,000 to 130,000 clones, 80% to 85% of them seen only once. The source was peripheral blood, collected on day 0 of AZD1222 vaccination. The receptors here all came from an adult in good health.

The chain employs TRBV24-1 and TRBJ2-1; the match to TRBD2 covers 13 bases. The CDR3 is 18 amino acids. In germline, CDR1 is KGHDR, CDR2 SFDVKD. The V gene end was trimmed by 4 bases and the J gene end by 0 bases; junction bases not matched to a gene: 5. CDR3 protein: CATSETTSGRRSYNEQFF. CDR3 DNA sequence: TGTGCCACCAGTGAGACGACTAGCGGGAGGCGCTCCTACAATGAGCAGTTCTTC.

The rearrangement uses TRBV5-1 and TRBJ2-7; D not resolved. This CDR3 is 13 amino acids long. Germline lookup yields CDR1 SGHRS and CDR2 YFSETQ. Trimming left V 4 bases short and J 2 bases short, with 10 bases between. The CDR3 is CASSISLPYEQYF. CDR3 in DNA: TGCGCCAGCAGCATCTCTTTGCCCTACGAGCAGTACTTC.

This clone was counted between two and nine times. The CDR3 sequence: CASSTGLAGVSSYEQYF. The CDR3 nucleotides are TGTGCCAGCAGTACCGGACTAGCGGGCGTGAGCTCCTACGAGCAGTACTTC. This chain uses TRBV27 with TRBJ2-7; 11 bases fit TRBD2. The CDR3 is 17 amino acids. V lost 5 bases to trimming and J lost 0 bases; unmatched junction nucleotides: 9. CDR1 is MNHEY, CDR2 SMNVEV, per germline (reference sequence).

The chain has TRBV6-5 and TRBJ1-2; TRBD1 aligns across 9 bases. The V segment lost 5 bases and the J segment 7 bases; nucleotides outside the gene matches: 11. Germline V gene data show CDR1 as MNHEY and CDR2 as SVGAGI. CDR3 length equals 15 residues. The chain's CDR3 is CASSQKGQGVGGYTF. The CDR3 nucleotides read TGTGCCAGCAGTCAAAAGGGACAGGGAGTGGGTGGCTACACCTTC.

The J gene is TRBJ1-5, the V gene TRBV19; maybe TRBD1 (5 bases). The CDR3 runs 15 residues. V lost 11 bases to trimming and J lost 2 bases, with 19 bases between them. The germline V gene encodes CDR1 LNHDA and CDR2 SQIVND (reference sequence). The CDR3 DNA reads TGTGCCTCATGCGATCAGGGAGGTGGCAATCAGCCCCAGCATTTT. The encoded protein is CASCDQGGGNQPQHF.

This chain links TRBV28 with TRBJ2-3; D possibly uses TRBD1 or TRBD2 (5 bases each). This CDR3 comprises 14 residues. The V end was cut by 10 bases, the J end by 2 bases, with 16 bases between. The germline V gene has CDR1 MDHEN and CDR2 SYDVKM. The CDR3 sequence is CATVVGDLTDTQYF. DNA of the CDR3: TGTGCCACCGTGGTTGGGGACCTCACAGATACGCAGTATTTT.

This clone has just one count. V gene TRBV30 combines with J gene TRBJ2-1; 8 bases fit TRBD2. The V gene's germline CDR1 is GTSNPN and CDR2 SVGIG (reference sequence). The CDR3 is 15 residues long. Trimming took 0 bases from V and 8 from J; bases not matched to a gene: 9. DNA for the CDR3: TGTGCCTGGAGTGTACGCGGGGGGCCTCGGGATGAGCAGTTCTTC. The encoded protein is CAWSVRGGPRDEQFF.